The rows below give T cell receptor beta chains drawn from one sample of a study of blood T cells in healthy people across ages. TCRdb reprocessed the 5' RACE reads via MiXCR and lists one record per CDR3 protein. The table shows over 600,000 distinct CDR3 sequences, with just over 55% occurring only once. The sample consisted of blood. These receptor sequences come from a man in his forties or fifties in good health. CDR3s include the opening cysteine and the closing phenylalanine or tryptophan. The order of the fields is CDR3 protein, CDR3 DNA, clone size, D gene, V gene, J gene. D genes are given only for firm matches. Rows give clone size only sometimes, using once, few, many, or a class for an expanded clone.

CDR3 protein: CSVSWPGDPNSPLHF
CDR3 DNA: TGCAGCGTTTCGTGGCCGGGGGACCCTAATTCACCCCTCCACTTT
clone size: NA
D gene: NA
V gene: TRBV29-1
J gene: TRBJ1-6

CDR3 protein: CASSVGGVGTDTQYF
CDR3 DNA: TGTGCCAGTTCCGTTGGGGGCGTAGGCACAGATACGCAGTATTTT
clone size: NA
D gene: NA
V gene: TRBV28
J gene: TRBJ2-3

CDR3 protein: CASGWSEGANTGELFF
CDR3 DNA: TGTGCTAGTGGTTGGAGTGAGGGGGCGAACACCGGGGAGCTGTTTTTT
clone size: NA
D gene: NA
V gene: TRBV12-5
J gene: TRBJ2-2

CDR3 protein: CASSRRTSEGLYNEQFF
CDR3 DNA: TGTGCCAGCAGTCGCAGGACTAGCGAAGGCCTTTACAATGAGCAGTTCTTC
clone size: NA
D gene: TRBD2
V gene: TRBV28
J gene: TRBJ2-1

CDR3 protein: CASSQDLTSGGNEQFF
CDR3 DNA: TGTGCCAGCAGCCAAGATTTGACTAGCGGGGGAAACGAGCAGTTCTTC
clone size: NA
D gene: TRBD2
V gene: TRBV4-2
J gene: TRBJ2-1

CDR3 protein: CASSFTGGNEQYF
CDR3 DNA: TGTGCCAGCAGTTTTACAGGGGGGAACGAGCAGTACTTC
clone size: few
D gene: TRBD1
V gene: TRBV27
J gene: TRBJ2-7

CDR3 protein: CAISDHTNLAGGRNEQFF
CDR3 DNA: TGTGCCATCAGTGACCACACCAATCTAGCGGGAGGCCGGAATGAGCAGTTCTTC
clone size: NA
D gene: TRBD2
V gene: TRBV10-3
J gene: TRBJ2-1

CDR3 protein: CASSAPGATSYEQYF
CDR3 DNA: TGTGCCAGCAGCGCCCCGGGCGCCACCTCCTACGAGCAGTACTTC
clone size: few
D gene: NA
V gene: TRBV7-2
J gene: TRBJ2-7

CDR3 protein: CASRGAGVPYEQYF
CDR3 DNA: TGTGCCAGCAGAGGAGCGGGAGTGCCCTACGAGCAGTACTTC
clone size: NA
D gene: TRBD2
V gene: TRBV28
J gene: TRBJ2-7

CDR3 protein: CATSAAGQAFYGYTF
CDR3 DNA: TGTGCCACCAGTGCCGCCGGACAGGCGTTCTATGGCTACACCTTC
clone size: NA
D gene: TRBD1
V gene: TRBV24-1
J gene: TRBJ1-2

CDR3 protein: CASSQGWRGARSPLHF
CDR3 DNA: TGCGCCAGCAGCCAAGGGTGGCGGGGGGCAAGATCACCCCTCCACTTT
clone size: once
D gene: NA
V gene: TRBV4-3
J gene: TRBJ1-6

CDR3 protein: CASSFQGTEAFF
CDR3 DNA: TGTGCCAGCAGTTTCCAGGGTACTGAAGCTTTCTTT
clone size: NA
D gene: NA
V gene: TRBV27
J gene: TRBJ1-1

CDR3 protein: CASSQSTGVENYGYTF
CDR3 DNA: TGTGCCAGCAGCCAATCGACAGGGGTTGAAAACTATGGCTACACCTTC
clone size: NA
D gene: TRBD1
V gene: TRBV4-2
J gene: TRBJ1-2

CDR3 protein: CASSPGLAGGLSYEQYF
CDR3 DNA: TGTGCCAGCAGTCCGGGACTAGCGGGAGGGCTCTCCTACGAGCAGTACTTC
clone size: few
D gene: TRBD2
V gene: TRBV7-9
J gene: TRBJ2-7

CDR3 protein: CSASGGRGGYGAETQYF
CDR3 DNA: TGCAGTGCTAGTGGGGGGAGGGGCGGTTATGGAGCGGAGACCCAGTACTTC
clone size: NA
D gene: TRBD2
V gene: TRBV20-1
J gene: TRBJ2-5

CDR3 protein: CASSRRTSGTNEQFF
CDR3 DNA: TGTGCCAGCAGCCGTCGGACTAGCGGGACCAATGAGCAGTTCTTC
clone size: NA
D gene: TRBD2
V gene: TRBV13
J gene: TRBJ2-1

CDR3 protein: CASSVGPSGGKETQYF
CDR3 DNA: TGTGCCAGCAGCGTAGGTCCTAGCGGGGGGAAAGAGACCCAGTACTTC
clone size: NA
D gene: TRBD2
V gene: TRBV9
J gene: TRBJ2-5

CDR3 protein: CASSVSGSQDTQYF
CDR3 DNA: TGTGCCAGCAGCGTATCGGGGAGTCAAGATACGCAGTATTTT
clone size: NA
D gene: NA
V gene: TRBV9
J gene: TRBJ2-3

CDR3 protein: CATSSTKVETQYF
CDR3 DNA: TGTGCCACCAGCAGTACTAAAGTGGAGACCCAGTACTTC
clone size: few
D gene: NA
V gene: TRBV15
J gene: TRBJ2-5

CDR3 protein: CASSTQGRIETQYF
CDR3 DNA: TGTGCCAGCAGTACACAGGGGAGGATCGAGACCCAGTACTTC
clone size: NA
D gene: NA
V gene: TRBV12-3/TRBV12-4
J gene: TRBJ2-5

CDR3 protein: CSGYATVLYGYTF
CDR3 DNA: TGCAGCGGCTACGCGACAGTCCTCTATGGCTACACCTTC
clone size: few
D gene: NA
V gene: TRBV29-1
J gene: TRBJ1-2

CDR3 protein: CASSTDGTPYTEAFF
CDR3 DNA: TGTGCCAGCAGTACTGACGGGACACCCTACACTGAAGCTTTCTTT
clone size: NA
D gene: NA
V gene: TRBV28
J gene: TRBJ1-1

CDR3 protein: CASSYGGDRSDTDTQYF
CDR3 DNA: TGTGCCAGCAGTTACGGGGGGGACAGGTCTGACACAGATACGCAGTATTTT
clone size: once
D gene: NA
V gene: TRBV6-2/TRBV6-3
J gene: TRBJ2-3

CDR3 protein: CATSRAGTSGIDTQYF
CDR3 DNA: TGTGCCACCAGCAGAGCGGGGACTAGCGGGATAGATACGCAGTATTTT
clone size: NA
D gene: TRBD2
V gene: TRBV15
J gene: TRBJ2-3

CDR3 protein: CAISESTGRDIQYF
CDR3 DNA: TGTGCCATCAGTGAAAGCACAGGGAGGGACATTCAGTACTTC
clone size: few
D gene: NA
V gene: TRBV10-3
J gene: TRBJ2-4

CDR3 protein: CASSDGTDGGGYTF
CDR3 DNA: TGTGCCAGCAGTGATGGGACAGATGGCGGTGGCTACACCTTC
clone size: NA
D gene: TRBD1
V gene: TRBV25-1
J gene: TRBJ1-2

CDR3 protein: CASSQTRGETQYF
CDR3 DNA: TGCGCCAGCAGCCAGACTAGGGGAGAGACCCAGTACTTC
clone size: many
D gene: NA
V gene: TRBV4-1
J gene: TRBJ2-5

CDR3 protein: CASSGIPTYEQYF
CDR3 DNA: TGTGCCAGCAGCGGGATCCCGACATACGAGCAGTACTTC
clone size: few
D gene: NA
V gene: TRBV28
J gene: TRBJ2-7

CDR3 protein: CASSQLASETQYF
CDR3 DNA: TGTGCCAGCAGCCAACTAGCGTCGGAGACCCAGTACTTC
clone size: NA
D gene: NA
V gene: TRBV3-1
J gene: TRBJ2-5

CDR3 protein: CASSREVENGYTF
CDR3 DNA: TGTGCCAGCAGCCGTGAGGTAGAGAATGGCTACACCTTC
clone size: few
D gene: NA
V gene: TRBV7-9
J gene: TRBJ1-2

CDR3 protein: CSARGLGRETQYF
CDR3 DNA: TGCAGTGCTAGAGGTCTAGGGAGAGAGACCCAGTACTTC
clone size: NA
D gene: NA
V gene: TRBV20-1
J gene: TRBJ2-5

CDR3 protein: CASTHRVGDNYNEQFF
CDR3 DNA: TGTGCCAGCACACATCGGGTCGGGGACAACTACAATGAGCAGTTCTTC
clone size: once
D gene: NA
V gene: TRBV6-5
J gene: TRBJ2-1

CDR3 protein: CASNIGGYTGELFF
CDR3 DNA: TGTGCCAGCAACATAGGGGGGTACACCGGGGAGCTGTTTTTT
clone size: NA
D gene: NA
V gene: TRBV2
J gene: TRBJ2-2

CDR3 protein: CASSLLEGAENEQFF
CDR3 DNA: TGTGCCAGCAGCTTATTAGAGGGGGCTGAGAATGAGCAGTTCTTC
clone size: NA
D gene: TRBD1
V gene: TRBV7-8
J gene: TRBJ2-1

CDR3 protein: CASSHLAGGPRDTQYF
CDR3 DNA: TGTGCCAGCAGCCACCTAGCGGGAGGGCCTAGGGATACGCAGTATTTT
clone size: NA
D gene: TRBD2
V gene: TRBV6-2/TRBV6-3
J gene: TRBJ2-3

CDR3 protein: CASSYILRASSLIASGANVLTF
CDR3 DNA: TGTGCCAGCAGTTACATCTTGAGGGCCTCTTCTCTAATTGCCTCTGGGGCCAACGTCCTGACTTTC
clone size: NA
D gene: NA
V gene: TRBV28
J gene: TRBJ2-6

CDR3 protein: CASGTGSTYEQYF
CDR3 DNA: TGCGCCAGCGGGACAGGGTCAACCTACGAGCAGTACTTC
clone size: NA
D gene: TRBD1
V gene: TRBV10-2
J gene: TRBJ2-7

CDR3 protein: CASSSGQGNGMFF
CDR3 DNA: TGTGCCAGCAGCTCCGGACAGGGGAATGGTATGTTCTTC
clone size: NA
D gene: TRBD1
V gene: TRBV7-3
J gene: TRBJ2-1

CDR3 protein: CASSEAGGVSTDTQYF
CDR3 DNA: TGTGCCAGCAGTGAGGCGGGCGGAGTTAGCACAGATACGCAGTATTTT
clone size: NA
D gene: NA
V gene: TRBV2
J gene: TRBJ2-3

CDR3 protein: CASMGSGNQPQHF
CDR3 DNA: TGTGCCAGCATGGGTTCCGGCAATCAGCCCCAGCATTTT
clone size: NA
D gene: NA
V gene: TRBV2
J gene: TRBJ1-5

CDR3 protein: CASSWTGKETQYF
CDR3 DNA: TGCGCCAGCAGCTGGACAGGGAAGGAGACCCAGTACTTC
clone size: few
D gene: TRBD1
V gene: TRBV5-1
J gene: TRBJ2-5

CDR3 protein: CASSQGQGNNEQYF
CDR3 DNA: TGCGCCAGCAGCCAAGGACAGGGGAATAATGAGCAGTACTTC
clone size: NA
D gene: TRBD1
V gene: TRBV4-3
J gene: TRBJ2-7

CDR3 protein: CSVAGGGGYTF
CDR3 DNA: TGCAGCGTTGCAGGCGGAGGTGGCTACACCTTC
clone size: NA
D gene: NA
V gene: TRBV29-1
J gene: TRBJ1-2

CDR3 protein: CSVGDSFGEQYF
CDR3 DNA: TGCAGCGTTGGGGACTCCTTCGGGGAGCAGTACTTC
clone size: NA
D gene: NA
V gene: TRBV29-1
J gene: TRBJ2-7

CDR3 protein: CASSRNSWGGTQYF
CDR3 DNA: TGTGCCAGCAGCCGAAACAGCTGGGGGGGGACCCAGTACTTC
clone size: NA
D gene: TRBD2
V gene: TRBV7-8
J gene: TRBJ2-5

CDR3 protein: CSVLADRAYEQYF
CDR3 DNA: TGCAGCGTTCTCGCCGACAGGGCATACGAGCAGTACTTC
clone size: NA
D gene: TRBD1
V gene: TRBV29-1
J gene: TRBJ2-7

CDR3 protein: CASILTAHGYTF
CDR3 DNA: TGTGCCAGCATACTTACAGCTCATGGCTACACCTTC
clone size: NA
D gene: NA
V gene: TRBV28
J gene: TRBJ1-2

CDR3 protein: CSVSPWEGAETQYF
CDR3 DNA: TGCAGCGTGTCGCCGTGGGAGGGGGCAGAGACCCAGTACTTC
clone size: few
D gene: NA
V gene: TRBV29-1
J gene: TRBJ2-5

CDR3 protein: CASSPQVGPLNTEAFF
CDR3 DNA: TGTGCCAGCAGCCCCCAGGTAGGGCCCCTGAACACTGAAGCTTTCTTT
clone size: once
D gene: NA
V gene: TRBV3-1
J gene: TRBJ1-1

CDR3 protein: CASSRRVPLYNEQFF
CDR3 DNA: TGTGCCAGCAGCCGCCGGGTCCCCTTGTACAATGAGCAGTTCTTC
clone size: NA
D gene: NA
V gene: TRBV14
J gene: TRBJ2-1

CDR3 protein: CAWTAWTNEQFF
CDR3 DNA: TGTGCCTGGACCGCCTGGACTAATGAGCAGTTCTTC
clone size: NA
D gene: NA
V gene: TRBV30
J gene: TRBJ2-1

CDR3 protein: CASSPQRGEQETQYF
CDR3 DNA: TGTGCCAGCAGCCCGCAGCGGGGGGAACAAGAGACCCAGTACTTC
clone size: NA
D gene: TRBD2
V gene: TRBV7-2
J gene: TRBJ2-5

CDR3 protein: CASSFNARDTDTQYF
CDR3 DNA: TGTGCCAGCAGCTTCAACGCCCGGGACACAGATACGCAGTATTTT
clone size: NA
D gene: NA
V gene: TRBV7-2
J gene: TRBJ2-3

CDR3 protein: CASSSKGGLTPGPLHF
CDR3 DNA: TGCGCCAGCAGCTCAAAGGGGGGACTCACCCCAGGGCCCCTCCACTTT
clone size: NA
D gene: NA
V gene: TRBV5-1
J gene: TRBJ1-6

CDR3 protein: CASSLVVSSYEQYF
CDR3 DNA: TGTGCCAGCAGCTTAGTTGTTAGCTCCTACGAGCAGTACTTC
clone size: few
D gene: NA
V gene: TRBV7-2
J gene: TRBJ2-7

CDR3 protein: CASSDTAGRWDNSPLHF
CDR3 DNA: TGTGCCAGCAGCGACACGGCAGGCCGCTGGGATAATTCACCCCTCCACTTT
clone size: NA
D gene: NA
V gene: TRBV9
J gene: TRBJ1-6

CDR3 protein: CATSRGQGARENTGELFF
CDR3 DNA: TGTGCCACCAGCAGAGGACAGGGGGCAAGAGAAAACACCGGGGAGCTGTTTTTT
clone size: NA
D gene: TRBD1
V gene: TRBV15
J gene: TRBJ2-2

CDR3 protein: CSVVAGREQFF
CDR3 DNA: TGCAGCGTGGTAGCGGGACGTGAGCAGTTCTTC
clone size: NA
D gene: TRBD2
V gene: TRBV29-1
J gene: TRBJ2-1

CDR3 protein: CASSATGGNNEQYF
CDR3 DNA: TGTGCCAGCAGTGCCACCGGGGGAAACAATGAGCAGTACTTC
clone size: many
D gene: NA
V gene: TRBV6-4
J gene: TRBJ2-5